The clone carrying this T cell receptor (beta chain) was picked up one time. The antigen remains unidentified. The data are from a study of PD-L1 blockade in urothelial cancer. Looking at the study overall: Patients previously received 0 to 3 chemotherapy regimens. Analyzed time points were 3 weeks (second dose) and 6 weeks after therapy began. Blood-derived samples held a median roughly 140,000 T cells. Study findings and constraints: For durable-benefit patients, tumor-associated blood clones expanded more at 3 weeks.

Trimming stripped 0 bases from V and 7 bases from J, with 11 bases between. The CDR3 runs to 13 residues. The germline CDR1 and CDR2 sequences are SGHRS and YFSETQ. Method: immunoSEQ multiplex PCR; TCRdb's copy keeps in-frame clones and lacks some. Of tens of thousands of clones listed, approximately 80% are singletons. Sample time point: pretreatment peripheral blood. This TCR came from a man between 60 and 75 years old with urothelial cancer. Sequencing was performed on PBMCs, taken around atezolizumab (anti-PD-L1) treatment. V usage is TRBV5-1 and J usage is TRBJ2-7; tentatively, D is TRBD2 (6 bases). The CDR3 DNA sequence: TGCGCCAGCAGCTTGGAAAGGGCGGGGGAGCAGTACTTC. Its protein product is CASSLERAGEQYF.